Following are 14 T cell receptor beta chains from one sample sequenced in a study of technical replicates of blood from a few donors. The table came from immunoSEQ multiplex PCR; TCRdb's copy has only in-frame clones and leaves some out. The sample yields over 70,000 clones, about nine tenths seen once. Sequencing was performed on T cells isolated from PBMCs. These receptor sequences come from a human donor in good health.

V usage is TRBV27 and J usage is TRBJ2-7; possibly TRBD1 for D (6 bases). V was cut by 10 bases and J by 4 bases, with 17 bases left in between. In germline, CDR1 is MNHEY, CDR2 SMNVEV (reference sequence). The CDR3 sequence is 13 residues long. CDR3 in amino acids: CANHPDSPYEQYF. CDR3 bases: TGTGCCAACCATCCGGACAGCCCATACGAGCAGTACTTC.

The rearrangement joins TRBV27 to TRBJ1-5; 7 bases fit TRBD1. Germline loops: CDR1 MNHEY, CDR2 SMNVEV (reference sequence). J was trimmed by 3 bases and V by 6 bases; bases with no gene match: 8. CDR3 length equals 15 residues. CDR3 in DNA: TGTGCCAGCAGCTCGGAGACAGGGCTCAATCAGCCCCAGCATTTT. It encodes CASSSETGLNQPQHF.

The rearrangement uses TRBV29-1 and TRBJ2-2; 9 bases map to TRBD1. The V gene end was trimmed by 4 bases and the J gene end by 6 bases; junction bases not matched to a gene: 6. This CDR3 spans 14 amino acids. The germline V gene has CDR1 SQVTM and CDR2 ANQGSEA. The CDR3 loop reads CSVVGTGRPGELFF. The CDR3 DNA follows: TGCAGCGTTGTAGGGACAGGGAGACCCGGGGAGCTGTTTTTT.

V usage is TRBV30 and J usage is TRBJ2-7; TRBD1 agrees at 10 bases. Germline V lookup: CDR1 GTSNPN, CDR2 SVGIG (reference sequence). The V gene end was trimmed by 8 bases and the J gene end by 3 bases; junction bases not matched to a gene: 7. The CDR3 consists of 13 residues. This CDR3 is CAGTGTGDYEQYF. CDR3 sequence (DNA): TGTGCCGGTACCGGGACAGGGGACTACGAGCAGTACTTC.

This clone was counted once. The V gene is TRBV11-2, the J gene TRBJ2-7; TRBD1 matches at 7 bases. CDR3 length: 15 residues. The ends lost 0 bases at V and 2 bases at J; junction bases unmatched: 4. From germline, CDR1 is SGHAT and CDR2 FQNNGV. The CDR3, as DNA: TGTGCCAGCAGCTTAGACCCCGGGACAGCCTACGAGCAGTACTTC. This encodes CASSLDPGTAYEQYF.

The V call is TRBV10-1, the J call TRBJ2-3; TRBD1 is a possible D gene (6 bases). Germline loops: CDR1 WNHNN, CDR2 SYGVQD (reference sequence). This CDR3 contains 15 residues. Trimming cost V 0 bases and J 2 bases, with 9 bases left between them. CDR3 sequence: CASSESDRITDTQYF. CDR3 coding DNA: TGCGCCAGCAGTGAGTCGGACAGAATCACAGATACGCAGTATTTT.

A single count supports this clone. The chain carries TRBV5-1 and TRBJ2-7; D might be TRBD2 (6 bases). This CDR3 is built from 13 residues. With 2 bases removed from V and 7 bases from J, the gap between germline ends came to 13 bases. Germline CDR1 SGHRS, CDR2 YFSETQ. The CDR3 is CASSFILAEEQYF. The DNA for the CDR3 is TGCGCCAGCAGCTTTATACTAGCAGAAGAGCAGTACTTC. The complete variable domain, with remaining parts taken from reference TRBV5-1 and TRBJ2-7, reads KAGVTQTPRYLIKTRGQQVTLSCSPISGHRSVSWYQQTPGQGLQFLFEYFSETQRNKGNFPGRFSGRQFSNSRSEMNVSTLELGDSALYLCASSFILAEEQYFGPGTRLTVT.

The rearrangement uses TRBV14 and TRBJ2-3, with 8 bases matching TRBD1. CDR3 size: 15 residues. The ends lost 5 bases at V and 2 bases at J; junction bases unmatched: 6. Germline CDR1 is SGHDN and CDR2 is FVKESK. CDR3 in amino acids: CASSFGQGATDTQYF. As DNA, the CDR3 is TGTGCCAGCAGCTTTGGTCAGGGGGCCACAGATACGCAGTATTTT.

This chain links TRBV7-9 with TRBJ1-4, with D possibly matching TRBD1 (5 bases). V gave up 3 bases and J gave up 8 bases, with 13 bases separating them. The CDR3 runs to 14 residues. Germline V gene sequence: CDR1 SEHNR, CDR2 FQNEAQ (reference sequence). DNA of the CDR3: TGTGCCAGCAGCTTGGGGGACTCGGACGAAAAACTGTTTTTT. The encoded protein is CASSLGDSDEKLFF.

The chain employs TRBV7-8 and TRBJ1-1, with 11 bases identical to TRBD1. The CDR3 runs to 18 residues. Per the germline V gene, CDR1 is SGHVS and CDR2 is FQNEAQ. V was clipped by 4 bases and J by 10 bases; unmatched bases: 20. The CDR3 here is CASSSPRDRGIDFQRAFF. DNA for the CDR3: TGTGCCAGCAGCTCGCCCAGGGACAGGGGGATCGATTTTCAGCGAGCTTTCTTT.

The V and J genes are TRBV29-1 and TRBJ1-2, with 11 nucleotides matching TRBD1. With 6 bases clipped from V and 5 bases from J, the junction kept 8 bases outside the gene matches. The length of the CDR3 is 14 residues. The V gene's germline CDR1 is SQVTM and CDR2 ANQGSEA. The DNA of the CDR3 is TGCAGCGTGCGCCGGGACAGGGGGTTTTATGGCTACACCTTC. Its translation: CSVRRDRGFYGYTF.

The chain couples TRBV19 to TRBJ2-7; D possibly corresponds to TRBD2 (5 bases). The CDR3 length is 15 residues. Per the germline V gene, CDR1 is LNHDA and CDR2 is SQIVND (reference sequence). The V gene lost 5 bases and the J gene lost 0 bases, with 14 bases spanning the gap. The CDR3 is CASSEADKGSYEQYF. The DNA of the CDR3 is TGTGCCAGTAGTGAAGCGGATAAGGGCTCCTACGAGCAGTACTTC.

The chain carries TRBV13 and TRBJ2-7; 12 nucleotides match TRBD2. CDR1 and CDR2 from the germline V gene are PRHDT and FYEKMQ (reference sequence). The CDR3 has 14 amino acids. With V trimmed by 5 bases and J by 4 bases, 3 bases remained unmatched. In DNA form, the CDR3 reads TGTGCCAGCAGCCCCGGACTAGCGGGATACGAGCAGTACTTC. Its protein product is CASSPGLAGYEQYF.

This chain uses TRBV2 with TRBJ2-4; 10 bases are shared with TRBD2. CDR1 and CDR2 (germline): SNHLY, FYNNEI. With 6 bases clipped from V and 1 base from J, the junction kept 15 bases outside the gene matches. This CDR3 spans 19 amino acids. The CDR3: CASSERLAGAAVAKNIQYF. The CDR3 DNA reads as TGTGCCAGCAGCGAAAGGCTAGCGGGAGCTGCGGTGGCCAAAAACATTCAGTACTTC.